These 11 T cell receptor beta chains were all obtained from the same sample, sequenced in a study of blood T cell repertoires in COVID-19. Only in-frame clones appear in the TCRdb table, and some are missing; sequencing was by immunoSEQ multiplex PCR. The table shows about 280,000 clones, with 80% to 95% occurring only once. The sample taken for sequencing was PBMCs or T cells enriched from blood (not recorded which). Source of these receptors: a man aged 40-55 years who had been exposed to COVID-19.

The chain couples TRBV7-9 to TRBJ1-5; possibly TRBD1 for D (6 bases). CDR3 size: 14 residues. Between the trimmed V and J ends, which lost 5 bases and 0 bases, there was a span of 8 bases. CDR1 and CDR2 from the germline V gene are SEHNR and FQNEAQ (reference sequence). The CDR3 region has the DNA TGTGCCAGCAGCCCCAGGGGTAGCAATCAGCCCCAGCATTTT. Its protein is CASSPRGSNQPQHF.

This rearrangement joins TRBV4-3 to TRBJ2-1; TRBD2 matches 7 bases. Germline CDR1 and CDR2: LGHNA and YSLEER. CDR3 length equals 15 residues. After removal of 1 base from V and 2 bases from J, the junction contained 2 bases not matched to a gene. CDR3 nucleotide sequence: TGCGCCAGCAGCCAAGGGGCGGGAGCCTACAATGAGCAGTTCTTC. It specifies CASSQGAGAYNEQFF.

The chain uses TRBV25-1 and TRBJ2-5; 7 bases match TRBD2. The CDR3 is made up of 15 amino acids. Germline lookup yields CDR1 MGHDK and CDR2 SYGVNS. The junction had 12 bases not matched to a gene; V was cut back by 6 bases and J by 5 bases. This CDR3 is CASSDRREVWETQYF. CDR3 sequence (DNA): TGTGCCAGCAGCGATCGACGGGAGGTGTGGGAGACCCAGTACTTC.

The chain joins TRBV7-9 to TRBJ2-7; D is unresolved. Deletions cut 5 bases from V and 2 bases from J, with 13 bases between. This CDR3 has 14 residues. Germline V gene sequence: CDR1 SEHNR, CDR2 FQNEAQ (reference sequence). In DNA, the CDR3 is TGTGCCAGCAGCCCCCCGGGTCGCCCCTACGAGCAGTACTTC. Amino acids: CASSPPGRPYEQYF. Variable domain in full (rest from reference TRBV7-9 and TRBJ2-7): DTGVSQNPRHKITKRGQNVTFRCDPISEHNRLYWYRQTLGQGPEFLTYFQNEAQLEKSRLLSDRFSAERPKGSFSTLEIQRTEQGDSAMYLCASSPPGRPYEQYFGPGTRLTVT.

The chain combines TRBV27 with TRBJ1-5, with 9 bases matching TRBD1. The CDR3 covers 15 residues. The germline V gene has CDR1 MNHEY and CDR2 SMNVEV (reference sequence). The V segment lost 6 bases and the J segment 4 bases; nucleotides outside the gene matches: 7. The CDR3 DNA follows: TGTGCCAGCAGCATAGGGACAGGGCTTAATCAGCCCCAGCATTTT. Its protein product is CASSIGTGLNQPQHF.

The chain joins TRBV19 to TRBJ1-1; D gene ambiguous. The CDR3 contains 16 residues. Looked up from germline, CDR1 is LNHDA and CDR2 is SQIVND (reference sequence). V lost 0 bases, J lost 1 base, and 12 bases lay in between. The CDR3 sequence is CASSIDPGTRNTEAFF. CDR3 DNA: TGTGCCAGTAGTATAGACCCCGGTACTAGGAACACTGAAGCTTTCTTT.

The chain combines TRBV30 with TRBJ1-1; D gene uncertain. Germline V CDR1 and CDR2: GTSNPN, SVGIG (reference sequence). Between the trimmed V and J ends, which lost 3 bases and 4 bases, there was a span of 12 bases. The CDR3 contains 13 residues. In DNA form, the CDR3 reads TGTGCCTGGAGACATGCTGGGAGCACTGAAGCTTTCTTT. The encoded protein is CAWRHAGSTEAFF.

This chain links TRBV28 with TRBJ2-1; 8 nucleotides line up with TRBD2. The ends lost 2 bases at V and 6 bases at J; junction bases unmatched: 6. CDR3 length: 15 amino acids. Germline CDR1 reads MDHEN; CDR2 reads SYDVKM. CDR3 sequence reads: CASSLGTRGPNEQFF. The DNA for the CDR3 is TGTGCCAGCAGTTTAGGGACTAGGGGCCCCAATGAGCAGTTCTTC.

The J gene is TRBJ2-1, the V gene TRBV28, with 9 bases identical to TRBD2. Germline CDR1 is MDHEN and CDR2 is SYDVKM. The CDR3 sequence is 16 residues long. V was clipped by 1 base and J by 2 bases; unmatched bases: 3. The DNA of the CDR3 is TGTGCCAGCAGTTTATTAGCGGGAGTCGCCTACAATGAGCAGTTCTTC. Its protein product is CASSLLAGVAYNEQFF.

This sequence joins TRBV6-5 and TRBJ2-3; maybe TRBD1 (6 bases). CDR1 MNHEY and CDR2 SVGAGI come from the germline V gene. V was trimmed by 4 bases and J by 3 bases, leaving 14 bases between them. The CDR3 extends over 15 amino acids. The CDR3 protein is CASSWTALQTDTQYF. The CDR3 DNA reads as TGTGCCAGCAGTTGGACAGCCCTACAAACAGATACGCAGTATTTT.

The CDR3 is CASSRTRYEQFF. In nucleotides, the CDR3 is TGTGCCAGCAGCCGAACCAGGTATGAGCAGTTCTTC. The genes are TRBV7-2 and TRBJ2-1; D gene uncertain. This CDR3 has 12 residues. CDR1 and CDR2 from the germline V gene are SGHTA and FQGNSA. V lost 5 bases and J 8 bases, leaving 10 bases between the germline ends.